Shown below are 22 T cell receptor beta chains from a single sample sequenced in a study of T and B cells in COVID-19 patients. TRB was amplified from about 260-540 ng of blood genomic DNA. TRB rearrangements were amplified by multiplex PCR with BIOMED2 TRB-A/B primers. TCRdb re-called the multiplex PCR reads through MiXCR, storing one row per CDR3 protein. The repertoire includes some 13,000 distinct CDR3 sequences, about 25% of them detected once, and 3.5% to 5% sits in the top ten. The sequenced material came from blood. The receptors originated from a human donor who had recovered from COVID-19.

This clonotype is medium-sized by share. V usage is TRBV12-3 or TRBV12-4 and J usage is TRBJ2-2; 9 bases match TRBD1. This CDR3 spans 15 amino acids. After removal of 5 bases from V and 7 bases from J, the junction contained 8 bases not matched to a gene. CDR3: CASSPTGQGDGELFF. In nucleotides, the CDR3 is TGTGCCAGCAGTCCAACGGGACAGGGCGACGGGGAGCTGTTTTTT.

This clonotype counts as medium-sized. This chain connects TRBV29-1 to TRBJ2-2; a weak D match, TRBD1 (5 bases). Looked up from germline, CDR1 is SQVTM and CDR2 is ANQGSEA. The CDR3 has 15 amino acids. V was trimmed by 2 bases and J by 2 bases, leaving 12 bases between them. Here the CDR3 reads CSVELDSINTGELFF. Here the CDR3 DNA reads TGCAGCGTTGAACTAGACAGTATCAACACCGGGGAGCTGTTTTTT.

This chain links TRBV6-1 with TRBJ2-2; unclear D gene. The CDR3 runs to 14 residues. The germline V gene has CDR1 MNHNS and CDR2 SASEGT. Trimming removed 1 base at V and 5 bases at J, with 8 bases between. This CDR3 reads CASSEEEGTGELFF. The DNA for the CDR3 is TGTGCCAGCAGTGAAGAAGAAGGGACCGGGGAGCTGTTTTTT.

By share of the sample, this clonotype is medium-sized. Written as DNA, the CDR3 is TGTGCCAGCAGTTACGGCCGCGGAGGCGGGGGTTACAATGAGCAGTTCTTC. The encoded protein is CASSYGRGGGGYNEQFF. The chain couples TRBV6-5 to TRBJ2-1, with 7 bases matching TRBD2. The junction had 11 bases not matched to a gene; V was cut back by 2 bases and J by 4 bases. From germline, CDR1 is MNHEY and CDR2 SVGAGI. The CDR3 contains 17 residues.

This rearrangement joins TRBV7-2 to TRBJ1-1, with 8 nucleotides matching TRBD1. V dropped 5 bases and J dropped 4; count of bases not matched to a gene: 9. The germline gives CDR1 SGHTA, CDR2 FQGNSA. This CDR3 is 15 amino acids long. CDR3: CASSPQRTGGTEAFF. The CDR3 DNA sequence: TGTGCCAGCAGCCCTCAGCGAACAGGGGGCACTGAAGCTTTCTTT.

With respect to this clonotype: This may be a read error: a much more frequent sequence differs by one nucleotide. The rearrangement joins TRBV18 to TRBJ2-5, with 7 bases that match TRBD2. Germline lookup yields CDR1 KGHSH and CDR2 LQKENI. The CDR3 is 16 amino acids. Here the CDR3 DNA reads TGTACCAGCTCACCTCGGGGACTATCGTACCAAGAGACCCAGTACTTC. Its translation is CTSSPRGLSYQETQYF.

This clonotype was seen at least ten times. The rearrangement uses TRBV15 and TRBJ2-1; 12 bases map to TRBD1. The CDR3 spans 21 residues. With 7 bases clipped from V and 6 bases from J, the junction kept 25 bases outside the gene matches. Germline-derived CDR1 and CDR2 are LNHNV and YYDKDF (reference sequence). CDR3 region: CATTLSRDRGRLFPYINEQFF. The CDR3, as DNA: TGTGCCACCACCCTGTCCCGGGACAGGGGGCGCCTATTTCCTTACATCAATGAGCAGTTCTTC.

Note on this clonotype: This may be a read error, as it is one base from a much larger clone. Here the CDR3 reads CASSTGGRRGNSPLHF. The CDR3, as DNA: TGTGCCAGCTCAACCGGGGGAAGGAGGGGGAATTCACCCCTCCACTTT. J is TRBJ1-6 and V is TRBV18; tentatively, D is TRBD1 (6 bases). Germline V gene lookup returns CDR1 KGHSH and CDR2 LQKENI. CDR3 length: 16 residues. Trimming shortened V by 5 bases and J by 7 bases, and 18 bases separated the two germline ends. Full variable domain (rest looked up from reference TRBV18 and TRBJ1-6): NAGVMQNPRHLVRRRGQEARLRCSPMKGHSHVYWYRQLPEEGLKFMVYLQKENIIDESGMPKERFSAEFPKEGPSILRIQQVVRGDSAAYFCASSTGGRRGNSPLHFGNGTRLTVT.

This clonotype was counted many times. The chain uses TRBV6-1 and TRBJ1-1; no firm D call. Germline CDR1 reads MNHNS; CDR2 reads SASEGT. Trimming took 10 bases from V and 1 from J, leaving 16 bases between them. The CDR3 length is 14 residues. This chain's CDR3 is CAISSSAENTEAFF. The CDR3 nucleotides read TGTGCCATCAGCTCGTCTGCCGAGAACACTGAAGCTTTCTTT.

This clonotype was detected only once. This chain joins TRBV7-7 and TRBJ2-3; 7 bases line up with TRBD1. CDR1 is SSHAT, CDR2 FNYEAQ, per germline (reference sequence). There are 13 residues in the CDR3. DNA of the CDR3: TGTGCTAGTGGGACAGCTAGCACAGATACGCAGTATTTT. Protein sequence: CASGTASTDTQYF.

Within the sample, this clonotype is medium-sized. The chain is built from TRBV29-1 and TRBJ1-3, with a weak D call TRBD1 (5 bases). The CDR3 extends over 15 amino acids. V gave up 6 bases and J gave up 0 bases, with 15 bases separating them. Germline V lookup: CDR1 SQVTM, CDR2 ANQGSEA. CDR3 protein: CSVAGTVDSGNTIYF. The CDR3 nucleotides are TGCAGCGTCGCCGGGACGGTCGACTCTGGAAACACCATATATTTT.

The gene calls are TRBV29-1 and TRBJ2-6, with 7 bases identical to TRBD1. The CDR3 covers 16 residues. Trimming cost V 6 bases and J 0 bases; bases outside gene matches: 8. Germline V gene data show CDR1 as SQVTM and CDR2 as ANQGSEA. The CDR3 protein is CSVPGTELSGANVLTF. Here the CDR3 DNA reads TGCAGCGTGCCCGGGACAGAGCTCTCTGGGGCCAACGTCCTGACTTTC.

There are a few counts of this clonotype. The chain is built from TRBV18 and TRBJ2-7; the D gene is possibly TRBD2 (6 bases). The ends were cut back, 2 bases at V and 0 bases at J, with 11 bases in the middle. The CDR3 is 15 amino acids. Germline V gene sequence: CDR1 KGHSH, CDR2 LQKENI. As DNA, the CDR3 is TGTGCCAGCTCACCAGGGACTTCGAGCTCCTACGAGCAGTACTTC. This encodes CASSPGTSSSYEQYF.

This clonotype occurred a few times. The rearrangement links TRBV12-3 or TRBV12-4 to TRBJ2-7; possible D gene TRBD1, 6 bases. The CDR3 consists of 15 residues. Trimming took off 3 bases at V and 3 bases at J, with 15 bases between the two ends. The CDR3 reads CASSLGLGHLYEQYF. The CDR3 DNA reads as TGTGCCAGCAGTTTGGGTCTGGGACACCTCTACGAGCAGTACTTC.

This clonotype has more than one count but fewer than ten. V and J are TRBV5-4 and TRBJ2-7; 10 nucleotides match TRBD2. Trimming removed 4 bases from V and 2 bases from J; junction bases left unmatched: 6. Looked up from germline, CDR1 is SGHNT and CDR2 is YYREEE (reference sequence). The CDR3 has 15 amino acids. CDR3 amino acids: CASSPSGGRTYEQYF. In nucleotides, the CDR3 is TGTGCCAGCAGCCCTAGCGGGGGCCGAACCTACGAGCAGTACTTC.

This clonotype was counted only a few times. The chain recombines TRBV7-6 with TRBJ1-3; 11 bases line up with TRBD1. V was clipped by 7 bases and J by 3 bases; unmatched bases: 11. CDR1 is SGHVS and CDR2 is FNYEAQ in the germline V gene. The CDR3 is 17 amino acids. The CDR3 protein is CASTLSRDRGDGNTIYF. The CDR3 region has the DNA TGTGCCAGCACCCTAAGCCGGGACAGGGGGGATGGAAACACCATATATTTT. Using reference TRBV7-6 and TRBJ1-3 for the parts outside the CDR3, the full variable domain is GAGVSQSPRYKVTKRGQDVALRCDPISGHVSLYWYRQALGQGPEFLTYFNYEAQQDKSGLPNDRFSAERPEGSISTLTIQRTEQRDSAMYRCASTLSRDRGDGNTIYFGEGSWLTVV.

The rearrangement links TRBV18 to TRBJ1-1; 7 nucleotides match TRBD1. Trimming at V came to 6 bases and at J to 1 base, leaving 2 bases not matched to a gene. Germline assignment: CDR1 KGHSH and CDR2 LQKENI. This CDR3 is 13 amino acids long. The CDR3 protein is CASSPGGNTEAFF. CDR3 in DNA: TGTGCCAGCTCCCCAGGGGGGAACACTGAAGCTTTCTTT.

This clonotype was detected many times. The chain employs TRBV6-4 and TRBJ2-2; D is ambiguous. This CDR3 has 13 residues. The germline V and J ends were trimmed by 5 bases and 6 bases, with 10 bases remaining between them. Germline V gives CDR1 MRHNA, CDR2 SNTAGT. This CDR3 reads CASSRDASGELFF. CDR3 sequence (DNA): TGTGCCAGCAGTCGTGACGCGTCCGGGGAGCTGTTTTTT.

This clonotype was observed many times. CDR3 sequence: CATSDFRGGTDTQYF. As DNA, the CDR3 is TGTGCCACCAGTGATTTCCGAGGAGGCACAGATACGCAGTATTTT. V usage is TRBV24-1 and J usage is TRBJ2-3; no reliable D call. Germline assignment: CDR1 KGHDR and CDR2 SFDVKD. V shed 1 base and J shed 1 base, with 8 bases lying between them. There are 15 residues in the CDR3.

The chain uses TRBV19 and TRBJ1-2, with D uncertain. In germline, CDR1 is LNHDA, CDR2 SQIVND (reference sequence). The CDR3 has 9 residues. V gave up 4 bases and J gave up 8 bases, with 2 bases separating them. CDR3 in DNA: TGTGCCAGTAGTAGCGGCTACACCTTC. Residues: CASSSGYTF.

This clonotype was seen many times. The V gene is TRBV13, the J gene TRBJ2-5; 8 nucleotides match TRBD2. CDR3 size: 17 residues. Looked up from germline, CDR1 is PRHDT and CDR2 is FYEKMQ (reference sequence). With 5 bases clipped from V and 3 bases from J, the junction kept 14 bases outside the gene matches. The CDR3, as DNA: TGTGCCAGCAGCCCAAGCCCCCTCACAGCGGGGGAAGAGACCCAGTACTTC. It translates to CASSPSPLTAGEETQYF.

This clonotype is classed as medium-sized. This chain uses TRBV19 with TRBJ1-5; D gene unclear. V gave up 1 base and J gave up 6 bases, with 7 bases separating them. CDR1 and CDR2 (germline): LNHDA, SQIVND (reference sequence). This CDR3 region has 13 residues. The CDR3 nucleotides are TGTGCCAGTAGTATAGCGGGAAGTCAGCCCCAGCATTTT. Translating it yields CASSIAGSQPQHF.